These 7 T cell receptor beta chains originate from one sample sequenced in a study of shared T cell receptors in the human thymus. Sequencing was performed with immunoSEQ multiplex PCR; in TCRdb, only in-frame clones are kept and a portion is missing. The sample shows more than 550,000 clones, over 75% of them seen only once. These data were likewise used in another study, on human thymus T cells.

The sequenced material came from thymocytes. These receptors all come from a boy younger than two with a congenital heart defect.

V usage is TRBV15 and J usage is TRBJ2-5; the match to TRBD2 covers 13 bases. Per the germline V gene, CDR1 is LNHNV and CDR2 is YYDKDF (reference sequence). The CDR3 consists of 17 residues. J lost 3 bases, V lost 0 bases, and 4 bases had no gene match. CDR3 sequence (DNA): TGTGCCACCAGCAGAGAGGGCGGACTAGCGGGGGAAGAGACCCAGTACTTC. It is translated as CATSREGGLAGEETQYF.

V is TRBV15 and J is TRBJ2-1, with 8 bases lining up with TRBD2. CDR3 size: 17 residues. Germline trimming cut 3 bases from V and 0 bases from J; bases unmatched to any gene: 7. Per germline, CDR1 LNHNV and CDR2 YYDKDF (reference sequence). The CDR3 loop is CATSRTSAQSSYNEQFF. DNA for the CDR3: TGTGCCACCAGCAGGACTAGCGCCCAGAGCTCCTACAATGAGCAGTTCTTC.

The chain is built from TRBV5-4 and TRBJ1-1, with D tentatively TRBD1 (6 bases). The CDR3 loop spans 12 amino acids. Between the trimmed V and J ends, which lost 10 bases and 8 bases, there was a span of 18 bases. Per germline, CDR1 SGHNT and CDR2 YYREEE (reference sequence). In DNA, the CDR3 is TGTGCCTGCGGGGGCACCCCACCGGAAGCTTTCTTT. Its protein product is CACGGTPPEAFF.

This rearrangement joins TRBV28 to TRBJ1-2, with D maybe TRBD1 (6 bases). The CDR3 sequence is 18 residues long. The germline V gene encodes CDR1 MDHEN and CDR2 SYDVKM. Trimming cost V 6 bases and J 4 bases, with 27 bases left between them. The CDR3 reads CASRLPLQGRSYPYGYTF. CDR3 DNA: TGTGCCAGCAGGCTACCGCTACAGGGTAGATCTTACCCCTATGGCTACACCTTC.

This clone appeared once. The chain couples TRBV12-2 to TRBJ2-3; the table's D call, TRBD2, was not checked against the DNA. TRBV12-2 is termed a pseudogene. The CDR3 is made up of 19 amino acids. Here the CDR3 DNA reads TGTGCAAGTCGCTTAGAATCAGCCCTAGCGGGGGGGCAATCAGATACGCAGTATTTT. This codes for CASRLESALAGGQSDTQYF.

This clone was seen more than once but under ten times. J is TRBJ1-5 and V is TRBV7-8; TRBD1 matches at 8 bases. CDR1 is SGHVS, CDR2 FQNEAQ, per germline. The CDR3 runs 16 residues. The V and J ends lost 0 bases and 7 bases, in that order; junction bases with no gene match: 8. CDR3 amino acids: CASSLAYQGAGQPQHF. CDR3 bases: TGTGCCAGCAGCTTAGCCTACCAGGGGGCCGGGCAGCCCCAGCATTTT.

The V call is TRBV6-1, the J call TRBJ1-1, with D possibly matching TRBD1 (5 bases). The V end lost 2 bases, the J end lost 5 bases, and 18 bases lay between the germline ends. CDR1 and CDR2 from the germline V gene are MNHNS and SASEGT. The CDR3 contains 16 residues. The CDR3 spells CASSEWPQGTRTEAFF. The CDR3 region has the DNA TGTGCCAGCAGTGAATGGCCCCAGGGTACGAGGACTGAAGCTTTCTTT.